This T cell receptor beta chain is from a study of blood T cell repertoires in COVID-19. Here immunoSEQ multiplex PCR was the method, and the copy in TCRdb shows in-frame clones only, minus some. Here the sample spans about 460,000 clones, roughly nine tenths being singletons. From germline, CDR1 is SGHVS and CDR2 FQNEAQ. The CDR3 length is 15 residues. V shed 5 bases, J shed 3 bases, and the junction held 9 bases outside the gene matches. The sample taken for sequencing was PBMCs or T cells enriched from blood (not recorded which). The chain recombines TRBV7-8 with TRBJ2-7, with TRBD2 identical over 8 bases. The origin of this receptor is a woman aged 55-69 years who had recovered from COVID-19. This CDR3 is CASSANGGAVYEQYF. Written as DNA, the CDR3 is TGTGCCAGCAGCGCAAACGGGGGGGCAGTCTACGAGCAGTACTTC.